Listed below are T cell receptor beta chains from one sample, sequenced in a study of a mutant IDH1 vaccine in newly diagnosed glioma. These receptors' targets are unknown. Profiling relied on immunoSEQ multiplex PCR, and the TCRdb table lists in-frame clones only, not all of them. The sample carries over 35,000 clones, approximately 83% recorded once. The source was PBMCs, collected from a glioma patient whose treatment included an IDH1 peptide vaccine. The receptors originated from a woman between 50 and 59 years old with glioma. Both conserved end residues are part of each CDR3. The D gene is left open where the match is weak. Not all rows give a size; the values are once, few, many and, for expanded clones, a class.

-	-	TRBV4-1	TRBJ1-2	CASSQTPLPGEGGYTF	TGCGCCAGCAGCCAAACACCCCTTCCCGGGGAGGGTGGCTACACCTTC
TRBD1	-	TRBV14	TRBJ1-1	CASSAGTGFVGAFF	TGTGCCAGCAGCGCCGGGACAGGTTTTGTCGGAGCTTTCTTT
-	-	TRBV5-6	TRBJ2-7	CASSLGRNYEQYF	TGTGCCAGCAGCTTGGGACGGAACTACGAGCAGTACTTC
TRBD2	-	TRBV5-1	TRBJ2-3	CASSSTGGPTDTQYF	TGCGCCAGCAGCTCGACGGGGGGGCCCACAGATACGCAGTATTTT
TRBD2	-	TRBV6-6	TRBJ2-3	CASSLPSGLTDTQYF	TGTGCCAGCAGTTTACCTAGCGGTCTCACAGATACGCAGTATTTT
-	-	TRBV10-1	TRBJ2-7	CASSEGSSYEQYF	TGCGCCAGCAGTGAAGGCAGCTCCTACGAGCAGTACTTC
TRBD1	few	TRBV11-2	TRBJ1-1	CATITGGDEAFF	TGTGCCACCATCACAGGGGGCGATGAAGCTTTCTTT
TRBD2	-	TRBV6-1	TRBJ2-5	CASRRGGGAVETQYF	TGTGCCAGCAGGAGGGGCGGGGGGGCCGTCGAGACCCAGTACTTC
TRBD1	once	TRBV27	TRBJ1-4	CASSPWTGYEKLFF	TGTGCCAGCAGTCCCTGGACAGGGTACGAAAAACTGTTTTTT
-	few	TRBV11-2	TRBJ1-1	CASSLEFGSRNTEAFF	TGTGCCAGCAGCTTAGAATTTGGTTCAAGGAACACTGAAGCTTTCTTT
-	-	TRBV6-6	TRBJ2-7	CASSYPGVSEQYF	TGTGCCAGCAGTTACCCAGGGGTTAGCGAGCAGTACTTC
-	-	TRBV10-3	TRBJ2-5	CAISGGGGAMETQYF	TGTGCCATCAGTGGAGGTGGGGGGGCGATGGAGACCCAGTACTTC
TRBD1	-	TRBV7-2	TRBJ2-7	CASSRGPGSYEQYF	TGTGCCAGCAGCAGGGGGCCAGGAAGCTACGAGCAGTACTTC
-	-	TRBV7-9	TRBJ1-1	CASIPGVSGTEAFF	TGTGCCAGCATCCCGGGCGTTAGCGGCACTGAAGCTTTCTTT
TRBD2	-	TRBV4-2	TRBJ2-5	CASSRTSGGTEETQYF	TGTGCCAGCAGCCGGACTAGCGGGGGGACTGAGGAGACCCAGTACTTC
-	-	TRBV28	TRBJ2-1	CASSLPSAGEQFF	TGTGCCAGCAGTCTACCTAGCGCGGGTGAGCAGTTCTTC
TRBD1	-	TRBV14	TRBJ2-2	CASSPYTGGRTGELFF	TGTGCCAGCAGCCCGTATACAGGGGGACGCACCGGGGAGCTGTTTTTT
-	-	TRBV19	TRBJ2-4	CASSISSQGNIQYF	TGTGCCAGTAGTATATCCTCCCAGGGGAACATTCAGTACTTC
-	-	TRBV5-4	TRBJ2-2	CASSPLELTNTGELFF	TGTGCCAGCAGCCCCCTCGAGCTCACGAACACCGGGGAGCTGTTTTTT
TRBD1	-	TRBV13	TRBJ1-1	CASSSLRDRGLDIEAFF	TGTGCCAGCAGCTCCCTTAGGGACAGGGGGCTGGATATTGAAGCTTTCTTT
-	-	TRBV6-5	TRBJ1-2	CATSRTGENYGYTF	TGTGCCACCTCTAGAACGGGAGAAAACTATGGCTACACCTTC
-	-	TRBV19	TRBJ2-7	CASSITGWAYEQYF	TGTGCCAGTAGTATAACAGGGTGGGCCTACGAGCAGTACTTC
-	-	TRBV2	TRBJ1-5	CASRPLTEYSNQPQHF	TGTGCCAGCAGACCTCTGACCGAATATAGCAATCAGCCCCAGCATTTT
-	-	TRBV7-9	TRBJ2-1	CASSVSYEQFF	TGTGCCAGCAGCGTTAGCTATGAGCAGTTCTTC
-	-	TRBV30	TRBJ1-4	CAWTGGKGNEKLFF	TGTGCCTGGACCGGGGGGAAAGGGAATGAAAAACTGTTTTTT
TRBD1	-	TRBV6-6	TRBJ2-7	CASRDLGQAAYEQYF	TGTGCCAGCAGAGATTTAGGACAGGCCGCCTACGAGCAGTACTTC
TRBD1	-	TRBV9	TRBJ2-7	CASSVGGQGNEQYF	TGTGCCAGCAGCGTAGGGGGACAGGGGAACGAGCAGTACTTC
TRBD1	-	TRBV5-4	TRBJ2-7	CATMGGGQGAFEQYF	TGTGCCACCATGGGGGGCGGGCAGGGGGCTTTCGAGCAGTACTTC
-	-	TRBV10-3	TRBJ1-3	CAIRPDSDFSGNTIYF	TGTGCCATCAGACCGGACAGCGATTTCTCTGGAAACACCATATATTTT
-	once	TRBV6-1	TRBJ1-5	CASSHYQSLNQPQHF	TGTGCCAGCAGCCATTACCAGAGCTTAAATCAGCCCCAGCATTTT
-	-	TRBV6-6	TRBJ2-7	CASSYSQEQYF	TGTGCCAGCAGTTACTCGCAGGAGCAGTACTTC
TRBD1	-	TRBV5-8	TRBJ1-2	CASSSGTGIGQVHGYTF	TGTGCCAGCAGCTCTGGGACAGGGATCGGACAAGTTCATGGCTACACCTTC
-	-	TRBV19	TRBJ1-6	CASSQGNNSPLHF	TGTGCCAGTAGTCAGGGGAATAATTCACCCCTCCACTTT
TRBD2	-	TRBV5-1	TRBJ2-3	CASSPRLAGGLGTDTQYF	TGCGCCAGCAGCCCTCGACTAGCGGGGGGGTTGGGAACAGATACGCAGTATTTT
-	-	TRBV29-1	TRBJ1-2	CSVAGLRNGYTF	TGCAGCGTTGCTGGGCTGCGGAATGGCTACACCTTC
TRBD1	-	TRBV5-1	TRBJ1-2	CASSFEGAGSFDGYTF	TGCGCCAGCAGCTTTGAGGGGGCAGGGTCATTCGATGGCTACACCTTC
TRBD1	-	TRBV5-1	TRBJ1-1	CASSLSDRDTEAFF	TGCGCCAGCAGCTTGTCGGACAGGGACACTGAAGCTTTCTTT
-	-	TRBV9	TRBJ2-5	CASSVPGRETQYF	TGTGCCAGCAGCGTGCCTGGGCGGGAGACCCAGTACTTC
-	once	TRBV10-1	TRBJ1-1	CASSEGANTEAFF	TGCGCCAGCAGTGAGGGGGCGAACACTGAAGCTTTCTTT
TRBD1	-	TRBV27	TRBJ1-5	CASSLSRTGDQPQHF	TGTGCCAGCAGTTTATCGAGGACAGGGGATCAGCCCCAGCATTTT
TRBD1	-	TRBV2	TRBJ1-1	CASSERGQTKAFF	TGTGCCAGCAGTGAAAGGGGACAGACTAAAGCTTTCTTT
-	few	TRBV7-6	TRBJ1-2	CASSPQGNYGYTF	TGTGCCAGCAGCCCCCAGGGGAACTATGGCTACACCTTC
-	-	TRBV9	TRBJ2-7	CASSVGGSSYEQYF	TGTGCCAGCAGCGTAGGGGGATCGTCCTACGAGCAGTACTTC
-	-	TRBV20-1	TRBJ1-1	CSWLDAEAFF	TGCAGCTGGCTAGACGCTGAAGCTTTCTTT
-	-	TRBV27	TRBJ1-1	CASSLVNGYTEAFF	TGTGCCAGCAGTTTAGTTAATGGGTACACTGAAGCTTTCTTT
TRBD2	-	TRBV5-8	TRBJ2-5	CASSWDWAGRETQYF	TGTGCCAGCAGCTGGGACTGGGCCGGGAGGGAGACCCAGTACTTC
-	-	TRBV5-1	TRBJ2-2	CATMTVTGSDGELFF	TGCGCCACCATGACTGTAACGGGGTCGGACGGGGAGCTGTTTTTT
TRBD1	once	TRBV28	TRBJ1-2	CASSFRDRGSYGYTF	TGTGCCAGCAGTTTCCGGGACAGGGGTAGTTATGGCTACACCTTC
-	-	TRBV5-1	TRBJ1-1	CASSLEAGPSTEAFF	TGCGCCAGCAGCTTGGAGGCGGGGCCTAGCACTGAAGCTTTCTTT
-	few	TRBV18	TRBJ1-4	CASSPPNRPGEKLFF	TGTGCCAGCTCACCACCCAACAGGCCCGGAGAAAAACTGTTTTTT
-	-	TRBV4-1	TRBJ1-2	CASSQDDDSSYGYTF	TGCGCCAGCAGCCAAGATGATGACAGCTCCTATGGCTACACCTTC
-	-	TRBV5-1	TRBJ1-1	CASSPQGVNTEAFF	TGCGCCAGCAGCCCCCAGGGAGTGAACACTGAAGCTTTCTTT
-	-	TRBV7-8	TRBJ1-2	CASSLVRGGDGYTF	TGTGCCAGCAGCTTAGTAAGGGGCGGCGATGGCTACACCTTC
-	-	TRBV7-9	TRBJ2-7	CASSSTPYEQYF	TGTGCCAGCAGCTCCACCCCCTACGAGCAGTACTTC
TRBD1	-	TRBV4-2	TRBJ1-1	CASSQAGTGVNTEAFF	TGTGCCAGCAGCCAAGCGGGGACAGGGGTGAACACTGAAGCTTTCTTT
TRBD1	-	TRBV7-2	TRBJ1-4	CASSREDRGREKLFF	TGTGCCAGCAGCCGGGAGGACAGGGGAAGGGAAAAACTGTTTTTT
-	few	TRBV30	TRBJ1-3	CAKGIGNTIYF	TGTGCCAAGGGGATCGGAAACACCATATATTTT
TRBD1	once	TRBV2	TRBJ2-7	CASSELKTGVVYEQYF	TGTGCCAGCAGTGAGTTAAAAACAGGGGTGGTCTACGAGCAGTACTTC
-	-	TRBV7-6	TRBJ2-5	CASSTFAGVSEETQYF	TGTGCCAGCAGCACGTTCGCAGGGGTATCAGAAGAGACCCAGTACTTC
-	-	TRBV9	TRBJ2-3	CASSVAGPFQTDTQYF	TGTGCCAGCAGCGTAGCGGGACCTTTTCAGACAGATACGCAGTATTTT